The rows below give T cell receptor beta chains drawn from one sample of a study of blood T cell repertoires in COVID-19. Here immunoSEQ multiplex PCR was the method, and the copy in TCRdb shows in-frame clones only, minus some. The sample gives about 350,000 clones, around 87% of which show up once; about 6% is in the top ten. The sample comprised peripheral blood. The receptor source for this set is a woman between 50 and 59 years old with COVID-19, enrolled during active disease. Both conserved end residues are part of each CDR3. The D gene is left open where the match is weak. Not every row has a clone size; where given, it reads once, few, many or a size class.

. | TRBJ2-3 | TRBV19 | . | CASSFLTDTQYF | TGTGCCAGTAGTTTCCTCACAGATACGCAGTATTTT
. | TRBJ2-5 | TRBV3-1/TRBV3-2 | . | CASSHYRDQETQYF | TGTGCCAGCAGCCATTATCGGGACCAAGAGACCCAGTACTTC
. | TRBJ1-2 | TRBV2 | . | CASKTGHDGYTF | TGTGCCAGCAAAACGGGACACGATGGCTACACCTTC
. | TRBJ2-1 | TRBV11-2 | once | CASSLRGLRKGTYNEQFF | TGTGCCAGCAGCTTACGGGGACTCAGAAAGGGGACCTACAATGAGCAGTTCTTC
TRBD1 | TRBJ1-1 | TRBV14 | . | CASSQDPSDREDTEAFF | TGTGCCAGCAGCCAAGATCCCTCGGACAGGGAGGACACTGAAGCTTTCTTT
TRBD2 | TRBJ2-5 | TRBV27 | . | CATKRTSGTQETQYF | TGTGCCACAAAGCGGACTAGCGGGACACAAGAGACCCAGTACTTC
. | TRBJ2-7 | TRBV18 | . | CASSPRDSYEQYF | TGTGCCAGCTCACCGCGGGACTCCTACGAGCAGTACTTC
TRBD1 | TRBJ1-1 | TRBV30 | . | CAGDRVNTEAFF | TGTGCCGGGGACAGGGTGAACACTGAAGCTTTCTTT
TRBD1 | TRBJ1-5 | TRBV6-5 | . | CASRYSGTGIQPQHF | TGTGCCAGCAGATACTCCGGGACAGGGATTCAGCCCCAGCATTTT
TRBD1 | TRBJ1-1 | TRBV5-1 | . | CASSSLTGGTEAFF | TGCGCCAGCAGCTCGCTCACAGGGGGCACTGAAGCTTTCTTT
TRBD1 | TRBJ1-1 | TRBV19 | few | CASSERQGNTEAFF | TGTGCCAGTAGTGAAAGACAGGGGAACACTGAAGCTTTCTTT
TRBD2 | TRBJ2-3 | TRBV6-5 | . | CASSSRTSGPTDTQYF | TGTGCCAGCAGTTCCCGGACTAGCGGCCCCACAGATACGCAGTATTTT
. | TRBJ1-6 | TRBV13 | . | CASSLQEGRGNSPLHF | TGTGCCAGCAGCTTACAGGAGGGAAGGGGTAATTCACCCCTCCACTTT
TRBD1 | TRBJ1-4 | TRBV12-3/TRBV12-4 | . | CASSSDRVEKLFF | TGTGCCAGCAGTTCCGACAGGGTTGAAAAACTGTTTTTT